Sequencing of this T cell receptor (beta chain) was carried out in a study of CD8 T cells in Susac syndrome. From blood CD8+ and CD4+ T cells, the TCR beta chain was sequenced. The CD8+ and CD4+ T cells were isolated magnetically using a negative isolation approach, whereas the TEMRA cells were enriched by FACS. Germline CDR1 LGHNA, CDR2 YSLEER. The V and J ends lost 0 bases and 2 bases, in that order; junction bases with no gene match: 7. The CDR3 is made up of 17 amino acids. RNA, at about 0.5 to 1 ug, was reverse transcribed with random hexamers. Across 54 Vbeta and 13 Jbeta, immunoSEQ multiplex PCR amplified TCR beta CDR3. MiXCR, run by TCRdb on the immunoSEQ multiplex PCR reads, gives a single entry per CDR3 protein. This table has over 100,000 distinct CDR3 sequences, around 95% appearing once.

The chain uses TRBV4-3 and TRBJ1-5, with 7 bases identical to TRBD1. What was sequenced was CD4+ T cells from PBMCs. The source is a human donor in good health. The CDR3: CASSQESGTGGNQPQHF. CDR3 coding DNA: TGCGCCAGCAGCCAAGAAAGCGGAACAGGGGGCAATCAGCCCCAGCATTTT.